These 31 T cell receptor beta chains came from one sample sequenced in a study of T-cell reconstitution after alpha-beta-depleted transplantation in children. Researchers prepared the TCRbeta library using unique molecular identifiers, the study reports. TCRdb re-called the PCR reads with MiXCR, one entry per CDR3 protein. Here the sample spans about half a million distinct CDR3 sequences, approximately 12% being singletons. The sequences come from PBMCs from the stem cell graft donor, collected from the stem cell graft. The receptors originated from a human donor who donated a stem cell graft to a child with combined immunodeficiency.

The V call is TRBV18, the J call TRBJ2-7; D tentatively fits TRBD1 or TRBD2 (6 bases each). The germline V gene encodes CDR1 KGHSH and CDR2 LQKENI. The CDR3 sequence is 17 residues long. V was clipped by 0 bases and J by 2 bases, with 17 bases between them. The chain's CDR3 is CASSPPRGAAGPYEQYF. CDR3 nucleotides: TGTGCCAGCTCACCACCGAGGGGGGCGGCAGGGCCCTACGAGCAGTACTTC.

The table lists this clonotype with a few counts. The V and J genes are TRBV6-5 and TRBJ2-7, with D possibly called TRBD1 or TRBD2 (5 bases each). V gave up 0 bases and J gave up 4 bases, with 16 bases separating them. In germline, CDR1 is MNHEY, CDR2 SVGAGI. The CDR3 is 16 residues long. CDR3 amino acids: CASSYSRGGSGYEQYF. The CDR3 DNA reads TGTGCCAGCAGTTACTCTAGGGGCGGGTCGGGATACGAGCAGTACTTC.

This chain connects TRBV25-1 to TRBJ1-1, with a weak D call TRBD1 (5 bases). The CDR3 contains 16 residues. CDR1 and CDR2 from the germline V gene are MGHDK and SYGVNS. V lost 0 bases and J 3 bases, leaving 14 bases between the germline ends. The CDR3 spells CASSEYGAAKYTEAFF. The DNA of the CDR3 is TGTGCCAGCAGTGAATATGGGGCAGCAAAGTACACTGAAGCTTTCTTT.

This clonotype was counted only a few times. This chain connects TRBV15 to TRBJ2-2; D could derive from TRBD1 or TRBD2 (6 bases each). The V gene lost 4 bases and the J gene lost 8 bases, with 23 bases spanning the gap. CDR1 is LNHNV and CDR2 is YYDKDF in the germline V gene (reference sequence). CDR3 length: 17 residues. The CDR3 nucleotides read TGTGCCACCAGCACGGGGGCAGCCGAAAGCCCCCCAGGGGAGCTGTTTTTT. It translates to CATSTGAAESPPGELFF.

J is TRBJ2-2 and V is TRBV21-1; TRBD1 reflects the table's D call only, with no check against the DNA. TRBV21-1 is labeled a pseudogene. This CDR3 has 21 residues. The CDR3 here is CASSKALCQGTQEANTGELFF. The CDR3 nucleotides read TGTGCCAGCAGCAAAGCCCTCTGCCAGGGGACTCAAGAAGCGAACACCGGGGAGCTGTTTTTT.

CDR3 loop: CASSQVSTGAYEQYF. For the CDR3, the DNA is TGCGCCAGCAGCCAAGTTTCGACAGGGGCATACGAGCAGTACTTC. V is TRBV4-1 and J is TRBJ2-7, with 8 bases fitting TRBD1. V gave up 1 base and J gave up 4 bases; unmatched junction bases: 6. CDR1 and CDR2 (germline): MGHRA, YSYEKL. The CDR3 extends over 15 amino acids.

V and J are TRBV7-8 and TRBJ2-7; D unclear. Trimming cost V 0 bases and J 6 bases, with 15 bases left between them. The CDR3 spans 15 residues. Germline V gene data show CDR1 as SGHVS and CDR2 as FQNEAQ. CDR3 region: CASSLAYAGASEQYF. In DNA, the CDR3 is TGTGCCAGCAGCTTAGCTTACGCAGGTGCGTCCGAGCAGTACTTC.

Comments on this clonotype: At one boundary the junction diverges from the germline segment, which might be a read error. The V gene is TRBV12-3 or TRBV12-4, the J gene TRBJ2-7, with TRBD2 matching over 11 bases. CDR3 size: 15 residues. The CDR3 DNA reads TGTGCCAGCAGTTATAGCGGGGGGGCCTCCGACGAGCAGTACTTC. Protein sequence: CASSYSGGASDEQYF.

This clonotype was recorded many times. The chain is built from TRBV11-2 and TRBJ2-3; TRBD2 might be the D (6 bases). The CDR3 contains 15 residues. V was cut by 0 bases and J by 6 bases, with 13 bases left in between. Germline V lookup: CDR1 SGHAT, CDR2 FQNNGV. The CDR3 reads CASSLDAAGWDTQYF. CDR3 nucleotide sequence: TGTGCCAGCAGCTTAGACGCGGCGGGATGGGATACGCAGTATTTT.

This clonotype was detected many times. The J gene is TRBJ2-2, the V gene TRBV11-2, with D possibly TRBD2 on 5 matching bases. Germline loops: CDR1 SGHAT, CDR2 FQNNGV. V lost 0 bases and J lost 5, with 7 bases in between. The CDR3 is 14 residues long. The CDR3 sequence is CASSLDLATGELFF. DNA of the CDR3: TGTGCCAGCAGCTTAGATCTAGCAACCGGGGAGCTGTTTTTT.

V usage is TRBV20-1 and J usage is TRBJ2-3, with D possibly TRBD2 on 8 matching bases. V shed 7 bases and J shed 5 bases, with 19 bases lying between them. The CDR3 is 14 amino acids. Germline-derived CDR1 and CDR2 are DFQATT and SNEGSKA (reference sequence). Here the CDR3 reads CSVGGGGRIDTQYF. The CDR3 nucleotides are TGCAGTGTAGGGGGCGGGGGGCGAATAGATACGCAGTATTTT.

This clonotype has more than one count but fewer than ten. The chain uses TRBV6-5 and TRBJ2-7, with unresolved D. Trimming removed 5 bases from V and 2 bases from J, with 19 bases in between. CDR3 length: 16 amino acids. Germline CDR1 MNHEY, CDR2 SVGAGI. The CDR3 loop is CASSHPLGGRTYEQYF. CDR3 nucleotide sequence: TGTGCCAGCAGTCACCCCTTGGGCGGCCGAACCTACGAGCAGTACTTC.

V gene TRBV6-1 combines with J gene TRBJ2-1; 7 nucleotides align to TRBD1. The germline gives CDR1 MNHNS, CDR2 SASEGT. The CDR3 runs to 14 residues. J was trimmed by 8 bases and V by 6 bases; bases with no gene match: 10. CDR3 DNA sequence: TGTGCCAGCAGCCCGGGCCACAGGGGTGATGAGCAGTTCTTC. Its translation: CASSPGHRGDEQFF.

J is TRBJ2-7 and V is TRBV6-5, with no clear D. This CDR3 comprises 15 residues. The germline V gene encodes CDR1 MNHEY and CDR2 SVGAGI. V was cut by 0 bases and J by 3 bases, with 12 bases left in between. CDR3 nucleotide sequence: TGTGCCAGCAGTTACTCCGCAGGCCCGGTCTACGAGCAGTACTTC. Encoded protein: CASSYSAGPVYEQYF.

The chain has TRBV25-1 and TRBJ1-1, with D possibly being TRBD1 (5 bases). The length of the CDR3 is 12 residues. Deletions cut 11 bases from V and 3 bases from J, with 13 bases between. In germline, CDR1 is MGHDK, CDR2 SYGVNS. The CDR3 DNA is TGTGCCTCTGGGGGGATCTACACTGAAGCTTTCTTT. Translating gives CASGGIYTEAFF.

This clonotype was seen repeatedly, ten times or more. The CDR3 reads CASSKGQANTGELFF. Written as DNA, the CDR3 is TGTGCCAGCAGTAAGGGACAAGCGAACACCGGGGAGCTGTTTTTT. The chain recombines TRBV6-1 with TRBJ2-2; the D gene is possibly TRBD1 (6 bases). V was shortened by 5 bases and J by 0 bases, with 10 bases between the two germline ends. Germline CDR1 is MNHNS and CDR2 is SASEGT. This CDR3 spans 15 amino acids.

The genes are TRBV10-3 and TRBJ2-1; no reliable D call. The CDR3 consists of 13 residues. Germline loops: CDR1 ENHRY, CDR2 SYGVKD. Trimming left V 9 bases short and J 4 bases short, with 13 bases between. The CDR3 loop reads CAICRDQYNEQFF. The CDR3 coding sequence is TGTGCCATTTGCCGCGACCAATACAATGAGCAGTTCTTC.

This clonotype was counted at least ten times. Here the CDR3 DNA reads TGCGCCAGCAGCTTTGTGGGGGAAAGGACAGATACGCAGTATTTT. Translating gives CASSFVGERTDTQYF. The chain combines TRBV5-1 with TRBJ2-3; D assignment may be TRBD1 or TRBD2 (5 bases each). V dropped 2 bases and J dropped 3 bases, with 13 bases sitting between them. Germline V CDR1 and CDR2: SGHRS, YFSETQ. This CDR3 spans 15 amino acids.

This clonotype occurred many times. DNA of the CDR3: TGTGCCAGCTCACCTACAGGGTTCAATGAGCAGTTCTTC. This sequence encodes CASSPTGFNEQFF. V and J are TRBV18 and TRBJ2-1; TRBD1 is a possible D gene (6 bases). Germline V gene lookup returns CDR1 KGHSH and CDR2 LQKENI. Between the trimmed V and J ends, which lost 3 bases and 6 bases, there was a span of 9 bases. The CDR3 is made up of 13 amino acids.

The chain employs TRBV20-1 and TRBJ2-1, with 11 bases aligning to TRBD2. This CDR3 region has 15 residues. The V and J ends lost 6 bases and 5 bases, in that order; junction bases with no gene match: 9. Germline V gene sequence: CDR1 DFQATT, CDR2 SNEGSKA (reference sequence). The CDR3 here is CSAGKLAGAHNEQFF. In nucleotides, the CDR3 is TGCAGTGCCGGAAAACTAGCGGGAGCCCACAATGAGCAGTTCTTC.

The chain couples TRBV27 to TRBJ2-7; no definite D call. This CDR3 is 14 amino acids long. Germline V gene lookup returns CDR1 MNHEY and CDR2 SMNVEV (reference sequence). The V end was cut by 1 base, the J end by 3 bases, with 10 bases between. The CDR3 here is CASSLFPRYYEQYF. As DNA, the CDR3 is TGTGCCAGCAGTTTATTCCCCAGGTACTACGAGCAGTACTTC.

The chain carries TRBV29-1 and TRBJ2-2; D is undetermined. The V gene lost 6 bases and the J gene lost 3 bases, with 11 bases spanning the gap. The CDR3 loop spans 13 amino acids. Germline values: CDR1 SQVTM, CDR2 ANQGSEA. The DNA for the CDR3 is TGCAGCGTCGTGGGCGCGGACACCGGGGAGCTGTTTTTT. It codes for CSVVGADTGELFF.

The CDR3 loop reads CASSVYAGGSTDTQYF. CDR3 DNA: TGTGCCAGCTCAGTATACGCAGGGGGAAGCACAGATACGCAGTATTTT. The chain uses TRBV18 and TRBJ2-3; 7 bases match TRBD1. The CDR3 is 16 residues long. Germline CDR1 KGHSH, CDR2 LQKENI. The junction had 8 bases not matched to a gene; V was cut back by 5 bases and J by 0 bases.

This clonotype was picked up a small number of times. The rearrangement links TRBV6-2 or TRBV6-3 to TRBJ1-4, with D possibly being TRBD1 (5 bases). Per the germline V gene, CDR1 is MNHEY and CDR2 is SVGEGT. The V end was cut by 6 bases, the J end by 7 bases, with 12 bases between. The CDR3 length is 13 residues. The CDR3 sequence: CASRPPGREKLFF. CDR3 nucleotide sequence: TGTGCCAGCAGGCCTCCGGGACGTGAAAAACTGTTTTTT.

The rearrangement uses TRBV12-3 or TRBV12-4 and TRBJ2-3; tentatively, D is TRBD2 (6 bases). The V end was cut by 4 bases, the J end by 4 bases, with 12 bases between. The CDR3 is made up of 14 amino acids. The CDR3 nucleotides are TGTGCCAGCAGTTGGGGGAGGCCGGCAGATACGCAGTATTTT. Translation gives CASSWGRPADTQYF.

A few counts support this clonotype. The chain recombines TRBV6-1 with TRBJ2-5, with 9 positions matching TRBD1. Germline-derived CDR1 and CDR2 are MNHNS and SASEGT. The CDR3 runs to 15 residues. V was pared by 5 bases and J by 4 bases, with 8 bases of the junction left unmatched. CDR3 DNA sequence: TGTGCCAGCAGTAAGGGACAGGGTAGGGGAGAGACCCAGTACTTC. Amino acids: CASSKGQGRGETQYF.

This clonotype was recorded many times. The rearrangement links TRBV11-2 to TRBJ2-2; D gene ambiguous. This CDR3 is built from 15 residues. Germline lookup yields CDR1 SGHAT and CDR2 FQNNGV. V was clipped by 1 base and J by 5 bases, with 11 bases between them. CDR3 sequence: CASSLVRVGTGELFF. The CDR3, as DNA: TGTGCCAGCAGCTTAGTTCGGGTGGGGACCGGGGAGCTGTTTTTT.

The chain carries TRBV19 and TRBJ2-7; 12 nucleotides agree with TRBD2. The CDR3 has 14 residues. Germline values: CDR1 LNHDA, CDR2 SQIVND (reference sequence). V dropped 5 bases and J dropped 7; count of bases not matched to a gene: 6. The CDR3 DNA is TGTGCCAGTAGTGTCCTAGCGGGAGGGGTTGAGCAGTACTTC. Translating it yields CASSVLAGGVEQYF.

This clonotype was recorded many times. This rearrangement joins TRBV5-1 to TRBJ2-1, with 8 bases that match TRBD2. This CDR3 is built from 18 residues. The junction had 14 bases not matched to a gene; V was cut back by 0 bases and J by 6 bases. Germline CDR1 is SGHRS and CDR2 is YFSETQ. CDR3 DNA sequence: TGCGCCAGCAGCTTGGCCGGGCCGGGGACTAGAATAATCAATGAGCAGTTCTTC. This translates into CASSLAGPGTRIINEQFF. Supplemented by reference TRBV5-1 and TRBJ2-1, the full variable domain reads KAGVTQTPRYLIKTRGQQVTLSCSPISGHRSVSWYQQTPGQGLQFLFEYFSETQRNKGNFPGRFSGRQFSNSRSEMNVSTLELGDSALYLCASSLAGPGTRIINEQFFGPGTRLTVL.

In its sample, this clonotype was seen many times. The chain is built from TRBV12-3 or TRBV12-4 and TRBJ1-3; D is undetermined. The germline V and J ends were trimmed by 3 bases and 1 base, with 7 bases remaining between them. This CDR3 comprises 14 residues. The CDR3 region is CASSFSGSGNTIYF. CDR3 bases: TGTGCCAGCAGTTTCTCGGGGTCTGGAAACACCATATATTTT.

This clonotype was counted at least ten times. The chain carries TRBV12-3 or TRBV12-4 and TRBJ2-3; 10 positions agree with TRBD2. This CDR3 is built from 18 residues. V was clipped by 3 bases and J by 3 bases; unmatched bases: 12. The CDR3 loop reads CASSLDWGAGGPTDTQYF. CDR3 DNA sequence: TGTGCCAGCAGTTTGGATTGGGGAGCGGGAGGGCCGACAGATACGCAGTATTTT.